This TCR beta chain was sequenced in a study of siplizumab effects on memory and regulatory T cells. There are a few counts of this clone. Between the trimmed V and J ends, which lost 6 bases and 9 bases, there was a span of 9 bases. Germline V CDR1 and CDR2: MNHEY, SVGAGI. The CDR3 totals 11 residues. Repertoires were generated with immunoSEQ multiplex PCR, while TCRdb's copy carries only in-frame clones and drops some. This sample has about 99,000 clones, with 85% to 95% found just once. Sequencing was done on a sample of Tregs sorted from blood. This sequence originates from a human donor in good health. The chain carries TRBV6-5 and TRBJ2-1, with D possibly called TRBD1 or TRBD2 (6 bases each). CDR3 DNA sequence: TGTGCCAGCAGGCGGGACACTGAGCAGTTCTTC. This encodes CASRRDTEQFF.